This T cell receptor (beta chain) was retrieved from a study of cytomegalovirus exposure and HLA in healthy donors. The PCR employed 60 Vbeta primers together with 13 Jbeta primers. The data were produced by immunoSEQ multiplex PCR, yet TCRdb's version contains in-frame clones alone and is incomplete. The data show 200,000 to 250,000 clones, approximately 82% seen once. Study results and caveats: Links to common viral pathogens appeared, in a later analysis, for several of the most significant clusters. Within a later analysis, the majority of CMV-associated TCR beta chains appeared HLA-restricted. The authors listed roughly 150 TCR beta chains as cytomegalovirus-associated.

As to this clone: Its antigen is not known.

The TCR comes from a man between 18 and 35 years old in good health and CMV-seronegative. Sequenced input: PBMCs.

CDR3 residues: CASSQEFGQGSTDTQYF. CDR3 nucleotides: TGTGCCAGCAGCCAAGAATTCGGACAGGGGAGCACAGATACGCAGTATTTT. The V call is TRBV4-2, the J call TRBJ2-3, with 9 bases that match TRBD1. CDR1 LGHNA and CDR2 YNFKEQ come from the germline V gene. V shed 0 bases and J 0 bases; nucleotides not matched to a gene: 4. This CDR3 region has 17 residues.